Here is one T cell receptor beta chain with its context. No antigen is known for it. CDR1 and CDR2 (germline): MNHNY, SVGAGI (reference sequence). Trimming pared 2 bases from V and 3 bases from J, leaving 10 bases between. CDR3 length equals 14 residues. The sample belongs to a study of cytomegalovirus exposure and HLA in healthy donors. Study observations and caveats: According to the study, roughly 160 TCR beta chains were cytomegalovirus-associated. Using a false discovery rate of 0.05, a later analysis showed that 15,000 to 20,000 TCR beta sequences were associated with HLA alleles.

Amplification used 60 Vbeta primers and 13 Jbeta primers. Clones were read by immunoSEQ multiplex PCR, and TCRdb kept only the in-frame ones, dropping some. There are roughly 62,000 clones in the sample, with 3.5% to 4% held by the top ten. The receptor's source is a male donor in good health and CMV-seronegative. The sample was PBMCs. This chain uses TRBV6-6 with TRBJ2-5; D not certain. The CDR3 DNA follows: TGTGCCAGCAGTTACGACAAAGCCAAAGAGACCCAGTACTTC. Amino acid sequence: CASSYDKAKETQYF.